This T cell receptor beta chain was documented in a study of blood T cell repertoires in COVID-19. Study-level background: T cells, B-cell-depleted T cells, or PBMCs provided the cDNA or gDNA that served as material.

The method was immunoSEQ multiplex PCR; TCRdb's version includes in-frame clones alone and lacks a portion of them. The sample yields about 130,000 clones, around nine tenths seen once. This clone was seen only once. A read error may account for a junction end that differs from germline. This CDR3 region has 16 residues. Germline-derived CDR1 and CDR2 are MNHNS and SASEGT. The receptor was isolated from a man in his forties or fifties with active COVID-19. This chain joins TRBV6-1 and TRBJ1-2; 9 bases match TRBD1. The sequencing sample was made of peripheral blood. DNA of the CDR3: TGTGCCAGCACTGAAATTCTAGGGGACAGGGCCTATGGCTACACCTTC. Translation gives CASTEILGDRAYGYTF.